Each of the 8 T cell receptor beta chains below was sequenced from the same sample in a study of PD-1 blockade in classical Hodgkin lymphoma. Each patient relapsed following autologous stem cell transplantation, and prior brentuximab vedotin exposure differed. Generated by immunoSEQ multiplex PCR, the TCRdb table keeps only in-frame clones and is missing some. The table has 110,000 or so clones, around 89% seen once. The sample consisted of peripheral blood mononuclear cells (PBMCs), taken before the second cycle of nivolumab. The receptor set was obtained from a human donor with classical Hodgkin lymphoma.

The rearrangement uses TRBV5-4 and TRBJ2-6, with D perhaps matching TRBD1 (7 bases). Per the germline V gene, CDR1 is SGHNT and CDR2 is YYREEE (reference sequence). The CDR3 totals 16 residues. V dropped 5 bases and J dropped 0 bases, with 12 bases sitting between them. The CDR3: CASRRDRNSGANVLTF. The DNA of the CDR3 is TGTGCCAGCAGGCGGGACAGAAACTCTGGGGCCAACGTCCTGACTTTC.

This sequence joins TRBV10-1 and TRBJ2-3; D remains unclear. V was clipped by 6 bases and J by 5 bases, with 18 bases between them. Per germline, CDR1 WNHNN and CDR2 SYGVQD (reference sequence). CDR3 length: 15 amino acids. The DNA for the CDR3 is TGCGCCAGCAGCCAGTCAGTGGCGGTCGTAGATACGCAGTATTTT. This gives the protein CASSQSVAVVDTQYF.

This clone occurred once. This chain links TRBV28 with TRBJ1-1; TRBD1 agrees at 7 bases. The V and J ends lost 6 bases and 5 bases, in that order; junction bases with no gene match: 6. Looked up from germline, CDR1 is MDHEN and CDR2 is SYDVKM. The CDR3 is 13 residues long. CDR3 DNA: TGTGCCAGCAGGACAGGGTCGAAGACTGAAGCTTTCTTT. This gives the protein CASRTGSKTEAFF.

The sample holds one count of this clone. The chain uses TRBV12-5 and TRBJ1-2; 9 nucleotides agree with TRBD1. There are 15 residues in the CDR3. V lost 4 bases, J lost 8 bases, and 11 bases stayed unmatched. CDR1 is LGHNT and CDR2 is FRNRAP in the germline V gene. The CDR3 loop reads CASGYSGTGNRGYTF. The CDR3 nucleotides are TGTGCTAGTGGTTACTCGGGGACAGGGAATCGCGGCTACACCTTC.

This clone came up a few times. The rearrangement uses TRBV30 and TRBJ1-2; D uncertain. The germline V and J ends were trimmed by 0 bases and 8 bases, with 10 bases remaining between them. This CDR3 is built from 12 residues. CDR1 and CDR2 (germline): GTSNPN, SVGIG (reference sequence). CDR3 nucleotides: TGTGCCTGGAGTGTACTTGAGGGCGGCTACACCTTC. Translation gives CAWSVLEGGYTF.

This clone appeared once. The chain joins TRBV10-3 to TRBJ2-2, with D tentatively TRBD2 (6 bases). Per germline, CDR1 ENHRY and CDR2 SYGVKD. Trimming cost V 10 bases and J 6 bases, with 18 bases left between them. This CDR3 contains 14 residues. CDR3 in amino acids: CATSPTSPAGELFF. CDR3 DNA: TGTGCCACCAGCCCGACTAGTCCGGCCGGGGAGCTGTTTTTT.

This chain uses TRBV9 with TRBJ2-3; 12 positions agree with TRBD2. Germline values: CDR1 SGDLS, CDR2 YYNGEE. The CDR3 sequence is 17 residues long. With V trimmed by 4 bases and J by 1 base, 7 bases remained unmatched. In DNA, the CDR3 is TGTGCCAGCAGCACTACGACTAGCGGGAGTGGCACAGATACGCAGTATTTT. Its translation: CASSTTTSGSGTDTQYF.

The chain employs TRBV6-5 and TRBJ2-7, with TRBD1 identical over 11 bases. The CDR3 totals 16 residues. V lost 4 bases, J lost 2 bases, and 7 bases stayed unmatched. Germline V lookup: CDR1 MNHEY, CDR2 SVGAGI. CDR3 bases: TGTGCCAGCAGTTCACACGGACAGGGGGCACCCTACGAGCAGTACTTC. Protein product: CASSSHGQGAPYEQYF.